This is a list of T cell receptor beta chains from one sample in a study of post-analysis software for immune sequencing data. Using its own MiXCR run on the PCR reads, TCRdb lists one record per CDR3 protein. Among 380,000 or so distinct CDR3 sequences listed, 30% to 45% were seen once. Material for sequencing was blood. The receptor source for this set is a girl aged 5 to 17 with multiple sclerosis. Each CDR3 is given with its conserved first and last residue. Fields, in order: J gene, V gene, CDR3 protein.

TRBJ2-3 | TRBV5-6 | CASSLTVNPSTDTQYF
TRBJ1-5 | TRBV20-1 | CSARDLRGSGNQPQHF
TRBJ2-5 | TRBV4-2 | CASSQDTGRGGKETQYF
TRBJ2-7 | TRBV9 | CASSVSAGAGMHEQYF
TRBJ2-6 | TRBV29-1 | CSVERWQTSSGANVLTF
TRBJ2-7 | TRBV6-4 | CASSVVGYEQYF
. | TRBV25-1 | CASSAGQGNHEQYF
TRBJ2-2 | TRBV12-3/TRBV12-4 | CASSPSGLAGMGTGELFF
. | TRBV6-5 | CASSYRGGGETQYF
TRBJ1-2 | TRBV5-5 | CASSFGPSNYGYTF
TRBJ2-1 | TRBV7-8 | CASSLDEVLGNEQFF